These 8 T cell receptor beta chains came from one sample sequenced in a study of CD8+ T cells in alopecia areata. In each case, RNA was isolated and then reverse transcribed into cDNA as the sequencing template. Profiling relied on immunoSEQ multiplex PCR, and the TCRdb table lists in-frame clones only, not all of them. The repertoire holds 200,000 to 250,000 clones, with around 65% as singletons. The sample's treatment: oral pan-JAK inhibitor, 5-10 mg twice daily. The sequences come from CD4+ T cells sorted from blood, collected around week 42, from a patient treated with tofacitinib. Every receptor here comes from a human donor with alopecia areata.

CDR3 in amino acids: CSAREQNGYTF. CDR3 in DNA: TGCAGTGCTAGAGAACAGAATGGCTACACCTTC. The chain combines TRBV20-1 with TRBJ1-2; D call uncertain. The germline V gene has CDR1 DFQATT and CDR2 SNEGSKA (reference sequence). The CDR3 covers 11 residues. Trimming pared 0 bases from V and 6 bases from J, leaving 5 bases between.

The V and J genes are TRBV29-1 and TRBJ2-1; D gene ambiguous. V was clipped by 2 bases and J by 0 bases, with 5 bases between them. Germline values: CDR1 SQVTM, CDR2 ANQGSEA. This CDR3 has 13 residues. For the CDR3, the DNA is TGCAGCGTTGAACGGGTCTCCTACAATGAGCAGTTCTTC. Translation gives CSVERVSYNEQFF.

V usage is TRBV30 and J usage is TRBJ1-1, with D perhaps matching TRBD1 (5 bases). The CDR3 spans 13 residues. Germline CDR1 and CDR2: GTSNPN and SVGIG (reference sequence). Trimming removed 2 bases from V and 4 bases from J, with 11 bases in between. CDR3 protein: CAWSTPGSTEAFF. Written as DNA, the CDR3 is TGTGCCTGGAGTACCCCAGGGTCCACTGAAGCTTTCTTT.

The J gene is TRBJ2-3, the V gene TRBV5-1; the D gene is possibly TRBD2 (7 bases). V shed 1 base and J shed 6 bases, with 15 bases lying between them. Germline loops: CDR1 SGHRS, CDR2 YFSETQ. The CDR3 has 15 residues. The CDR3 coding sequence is TGCGCCAGCAGCTTGCGGGGGGCTGTCGTGGATACGCAGTATTTT. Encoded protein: CASSLRGAVVDTQYF.

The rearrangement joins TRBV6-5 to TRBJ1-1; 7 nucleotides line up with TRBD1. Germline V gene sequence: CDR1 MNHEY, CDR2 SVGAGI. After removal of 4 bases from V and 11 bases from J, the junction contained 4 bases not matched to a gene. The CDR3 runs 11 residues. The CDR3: CASSFQGGAFF. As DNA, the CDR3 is TGTGCCAGCAGTTTCCAGGGGGGCGCTTTCTTT.

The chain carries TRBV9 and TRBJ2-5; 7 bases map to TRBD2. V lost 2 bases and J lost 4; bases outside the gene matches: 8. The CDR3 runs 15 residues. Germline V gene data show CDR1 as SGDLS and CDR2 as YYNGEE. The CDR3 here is CASSVAGARGETQYF. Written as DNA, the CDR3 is TGTGCCAGCAGCGTCGCGGGAGCTAGGGGAGAGACCCAGTACTTC.

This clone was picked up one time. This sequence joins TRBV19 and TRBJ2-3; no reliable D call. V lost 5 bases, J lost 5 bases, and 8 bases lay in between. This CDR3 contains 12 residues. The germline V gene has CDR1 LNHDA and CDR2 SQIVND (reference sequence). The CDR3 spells CASSYAEDTQYF. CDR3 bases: TGTGCCAGTAGTTATGCAGAAGATACGCAGTATTTT.

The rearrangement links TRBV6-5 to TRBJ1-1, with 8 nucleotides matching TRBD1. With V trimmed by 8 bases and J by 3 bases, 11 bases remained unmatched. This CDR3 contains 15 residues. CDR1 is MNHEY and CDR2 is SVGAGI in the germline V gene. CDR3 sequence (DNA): TGTGCCAGCGTTTTTACCAGGGGGCCGGACACTGAAGCTTTCTTT. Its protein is CASVFTRGPDTEAFF.